The 6 T cell receptor beta chains below come from one sample, sequenced in a study of cytomegalovirus exposure and HLA in healthy donors. This PCR relied on a set of 60 Vbeta primers and 13 Jbeta primers. The data were produced by immunoSEQ multiplex PCR, yet TCRdb's version contains in-frame clones alone and is incomplete. This table holds 160,000 or so clones, about four fifths found once. Sequencing used PBMCs. The receptors were sampled from a woman aged 45-60 years in good health and CMV-seronegative.

This chain links TRBV9 with TRBJ2-5; 12 bases map to TRBD2. V shed 3 bases, J shed 5 bases, and the junction held 8 bases outside the gene matches. Germline assignment: CDR1 SGDLS and CDR2 YYNGEE. The CDR3 extends over 16 amino acids. The CDR3 protein is CASSANLAGGRETQYF. For the CDR3, the DNA is TGTGCCAGCAGCGCAAACCTAGCGGGGGGGCGGGAGACCCAGTACTTC. Combining the CDR3 with reference TRBV9 and TRBJ2-5 gives the whole variable domain DSGVTQTPKHLITATGQRVTLRCSPRSGDLSVYWYQQSLDQGLQFLIQYYNGEERAKGNILERFSAQQFPDLHSELNLSSLELGDSALYFCASSANLAGGRETQYFGPGTRLLVL.

The chain has TRBV29-1 and TRBJ1-1, with D possibly TRBD1 on 5 matching bases. Germline V gene data show CDR1 as SQVTM and CDR2 as ANQGSEA. This CDR3 contains 11 residues. The CDR3 loop is CGIRVNTEAFF. The DNA of the CDR3 is TGCGGAATCAGGGTAAACACTGAAGCTTTCTTT.

J is TRBJ2-2 and V is TRBV11-3, with D possibly TRBD1 on 5 matching bases. V dropped 5 bases and J dropped 5 bases, with 21 bases sitting between them. The CDR3 length is 17 residues. CDR1 and CDR2 from the germline V gene are SGHNT and YENEEA. The CDR3 spells CASSQDPQGIKTGELFF. CDR3 DNA sequence: TGTGCCAGCAGCCAAGACCCCCAGGGAATTAAAACCGGGGAGCTGTTTTTT. Filled out from reference TRBV11-3 and TRBJ2-2, the complete variable domain reads EAGVVQSPRYKIIEKKQPVAFWCNPISGHNTLYWYLQNLGQGPELLIRYENEEAVDDSQLPKDRFSAERLKGVDSTLKIQPAELGDSAVYLCASSQDPQGIKTGELFFGEGSRLTVL.

The chain recombines TRBV29-1 with TRBJ1-2, with a possible D match to TRBD1 (6 bases). The CDR3 is made up of 14 amino acids. Germline V gene sequence: CDR1 SQVTM, CDR2 ANQGSEA. The V gene lost 0 bases and the J gene lost 4 bases, with 12 bases spanning the gap. In nucleotides, the CDR3 is TGCAGCGTTGAAGAACAGGGAAGGGGCTATGGCTACACCTTC. Protein: CSVEEQGRGYGYTF.

With regard to this clone: A junction end diverges from the germline sequence, so it may reflect a read error. The J gene is TRBJ2-7, the V gene TRBV27; D perhaps matches TRBD1 (6 bases). Per the germline V gene, CDR1 is MNHEY and CDR2 is SMNVEV (reference sequence). The CDR3 runs 15 residues. CDR3 DNA sequence: TGTGTCAGCAGTTTTATGGGGACACTACCCTACGAGCAGTACTTC. Protein product: CVSSFMGTLPYEQYF.

The rearrangement links TRBV19 to TRBJ2-7; 9 bases align to TRBD2. With V trimmed by 6 bases and J by 4 bases, 7 bases remained unmatched. The germline gives CDR1 LNHDA, CDR2 SQIVND (reference sequence). The CDR3 runs to 14 residues. CDR3 in amino acids: CASSPLAGLYEQYF. The CDR3 DNA follows: TGTGCCAGTAGCCCACTAGCGGGTCTGTACGAGCAGTACTTC.